The present T cell receptor (beta chain) was sequenced within a study of T-cell reconstitution after alpha-beta-depleted transplantation in children. Trimming took off 5 bases at V and 3 bases at J, with 5 bases between the two ends. Germline CDR1 reads SGHAT; CDR2 reads FQNNGV. CDR3 length: 12 amino acids. The TCRbeta library incorporated unique molecular identifiers. TCRdb passed the PCR reads through MiXCR, listing each CDR3 protein once. The data hold around 420,000 distinct CDR3 sequences, with about 16% observed a single time. This clonotype was found a few times. V usage is TRBV11-2 and J usage is TRBJ1-3, with D uncertain. The specimen comprised PBMCs, mostly from graft donor cells, sampled 360 days after TCRalphabeta/CD19-depleted stem cell transplant. This TCR came from a boy less than two years old who had a stem cell transplant for Wiskott-Aldrich syndrome, so the T cells may come from the graft donor. The DNA of the CDR3 is TGTGCCAGCAGCCCAAGTGGAAACACCATATATTTT. Its translation is CASSPSGNTIYF.